This T cell receptor (beta chain) emerged from a study of T cells in localized non-small cell lung cancer. Study-wide results and limits: Patients showing higher blood T cell density tended to see longer overall survival. Appearances in adjacent lung were noted for a median about 50 of the top 100 tumor clones. Uninvolved adjacent lung had higher T cell clonality than tumor and all other tissues. Only one tumor region was sequenced, so heterogeneity remains possible.

Here immunoSEQ multiplex PCR was the method, and the copy in TCRdb shows in-frame clones only, minus some. The sample lists under 150,000 clones; 89% were seen once. Notes on this clone: Antigen unknown.

Trimming removed 6 bases at V and 4 bases at J, with 9 bases between. The length of the CDR3 is 12 residues. The germline V gene has CDR1 LNHDA and CDR2 SQIVND (reference sequence). Sequenced here: peripheral blood, sampled before any cancer treatment. The gene calls are TRBV19 and TRBJ1-2; D ambiguous. The receptor comes from a female donor older than 55 with stage I lung adenocarcinoma. In DNA form, the CDR3 reads TGTGCCAGTAGCCACATCTCCTATGGCTACACCTTC. Translation: CASSHISYGYTF. The full variable domain, in which reference TRBV19 and TRBJ1-2 provide the parts outside the CDR3, is DGGITQSPKYLFRKEGQNVTLSCEQNLNHDAMYWYRQDPGQGLRLIYYSQIVNDFQKGDIAEGYSVSREKKESFPLTVTSAQKNPTAFYLCASSHISYGYTFGSGTRLTVV.